What follows are 32 T cell receptor beta chains derived from one specimen sequenced in a study of cytomegalovirus exposure and HLA in healthy donors. The study ran its PCR with 60 Vbeta and 13 Jbeta primers. The assay was immunoSEQ multiplex PCR, and TCRdb's table has in-frame clones only and misses some. The sample lists approximately 190,000 clones, just under 80% occurring once. The material sequenced was PBMCs. Receptor source: a woman between 25 and 40 years old in good health and CMV-seropositive.

The CDR3 reads CASNINTEAFF. In nucleotides, the CDR3 is TGTGCCAGCAACATTAACACTGAAGCTTTCTTT. The chain couples TRBV7-9 to TRBJ1-1; D unclear. The CDR3 spans 11 residues. V shed 7 bases and J shed 2 bases, with 5 bases lying between them. The germline CDR1 and CDR2 sequences are SEHNR and FQNEAQ (reference sequence).

This chain joins TRBV10-3 and TRBJ2-5; TRBD2 matches at 8 bases. The V gene's germline CDR1 is ENHRY and CDR2 SYGVKD. With 7 bases clipped from V and 3 bases from J, the junction kept 4 bases outside the gene matches. This CDR3 is built from 13 residues. The CDR3 here is CAIMREDKETQYF. The CDR3 DNA reads TGTGCCATCATGCGGGAGGACAAAGAGACCCAGTACTTC.

This rearrangement joins TRBV7-9 to TRBJ2-5, with D perhaps TRBD2 (5 bases). The CDR3 runs 15 residues. Germline V gene lookup returns CDR1 SEHNR and CDR2 FQNEAQ (reference sequence). The V end was cut by 2 bases, the J end by 2 bases, with 12 bases between. Here the CDR3 reads CASSLRGQQQETQYF. The CDR3 nucleotides read TGTGCCAGCAGCTTACGAGGGCAGCAGCAAGAGACCCAGTACTTC.

This clone was detected a few times. The rearrangement links TRBV19 to TRBJ1-2; 7 bases are shared with TRBD1. The V and J ends lost 1 base and 6 bases, in that order; junction bases with no gene match: 8. The CDR3 contains 15 residues. CDR1 and CDR2 from the germline V gene are LNHDA and SQIVND (reference sequence). CDR3 nucleotide sequence: TGTGCCAGTAGTATAGCGGCGGGCAGGGGGAATGGCTACACCTTC. This codes for CASSIAAGRGNGYTF.

This chain uses TRBV28 with TRBJ2-3; possible D gene TRBD2, 6 bases. The CDR3 has 14 residues. Germline values: CDR1 MDHEN, CDR2 SYDVKM. The V gene lost 5 bases and the J gene lost 1 base, with 10 bases spanning the gap. CDR3 region: CASSPRRGTDTQYF. CDR3 DNA sequence: TGTGCCAGCAGTCCCAGGAGGGGCACAGATACGCAGTATTTT.

The rearrangement links TRBV30 to TRBJ2-3, with 9 bases identical to TRBD2. After removal of 2 bases from V and 4 bases from J, the junction contained 4 bases not matched to a gene. CDR1 and CDR2 from the germline V gene are GTSNPN and SVGIG (reference sequence). CDR3 length: 14 residues. The CDR3 DNA reads TGTGCCTGGAGTTGGACTAGCGTCGCAGATACGCAGTATTTT. It yields the protein CAWSWTSVADTQYF.

The CDR3 DNA reads TGTGCCAGCAGAGGCTACAGGGCAGAGGGCGAGCAGTACTTC. This sequence encodes CASRGYRAEGEQYF. The chain joins TRBV2 to TRBJ2-7, with a possible D match to TRBD1 (6 bases). The ends were cut back, 6 bases at V and 6 bases at J, with 18 bases in the middle. This CDR3 comprises 14 residues. The germline gives CDR1 SNHLY, CDR2 FYNNEI.

This clone was found once. DNA for the CDR3: TGTGCCAGCTTGACAGTAGAAGGGCCCCAGCATTTT. This encodes CASLTVEGPQHF. The rearrangement uses TRBV6-6 and TRBJ1-5; D is possibly TRBD1 (5 bases). Germline assignment: CDR1 MNHNY and CDR2 SVGAGI (reference sequence). The CDR3 spans 12 residues. V gave up 8 bases and J gave up 9 bases, with 14 bases separating them.

The rearrangement links TRBV6-5 to TRBJ1-1; 9 nucleotides line up with TRBD1. This CDR3 has 15 residues. V was pared by 5 bases and J by 5 bases, with 9 bases of the junction left unmatched. Germline values: CDR1 MNHEY, CDR2 SVGAGI. CDR3 sequence: CASSPKTGGFTEAFF. Written as DNA, the CDR3 is TGTGCCAGCAGTCCAAAGACAGGGGGGTTTACTGAAGCTTTCTTT.

This clone appeared a few times. The J gene is TRBJ2-2, the V gene TRBV11-2, with 7 bases matching TRBD1. Germline CDR1 and CDR2: SGHAT and FQNNGV. V was clipped by 8 bases and J by 0 bases; unmatched bases: 3. This CDR3 spans 14 amino acids. This chain's CDR3 is CASEGATNTGELFF. CDR3 in DNA: TGTGCCAGCGAGGGGGCCACGAACACCGGGGAGCTGTTTTTT. The whole variable domain, remainder taken from reference TRBV11-2 and TRBJ2-2, is EAGVAQSPRYKIIEKRQSVAFWCNPISGHATLYWYQQILGQGPKLLIQFQNNGVVDDSQLPKDRFSAERLKGVDSTLKIQPAKLEDSAVYLCASEGATNTGELFFGEGSRLTVL.

This clone was found a few times. This rearrangement joins TRBV19 to TRBJ2-2, with 7 bases aligning to TRBD2. The CDR3 runs 15 residues. The J segment lost 3 bases and the V segment lost 1 base, leaving 2 bases of the junction unmatched. CDR1 LNHDA and CDR2 SQIVND come from the germline V gene (reference sequence). The CDR3 region has the DNA TGTGCCAGTAGTATAGTTGCGGGAGACACCGGGGAGCTGTTTTTT. Its protein is CASSIVAGDTGELFF.

Only a few counts were recorded for this clone. The chain is built from TRBV5-1 and TRBJ2-1, with 9 bases lining up with TRBD1. CDR3 length: 15 amino acids. The trim removed 4 bases at V and 6 bases at J, leaving 8 bases unmatched. Germline V gene lookup returns CDR1 SGHRS and CDR2 YFSETQ. The CDR3 loop reads CASSPRTGAVNEQFF. The CDR3 DNA reads as TGCGCCAGCAGCCCCCGGACAGGGGCCGTCAATGAGCAGTTCTTC. Full variable domain (missing parts from reference TRBV5-1 and TRBJ2-1): KAGVTQTPRYLIKTRGQQVTLSCSPISGHRSVSWYQQTPGQGLQFLFEYFSETQRNKGNFPGRFSGRQFSNSRSEMNVSTLELGDSALYLCASSPRTGAVNEQFFGPGTRLTVL.

V usage is TRBV7-3 and J usage is TRBJ2-1; 9 bases fit TRBD1. Germline V lookup: CDR1 SGHTA, CDR2 FQGTGA. This CDR3 is built from 15 residues. The ends lost 3 bases at V and 3 bases at J; junction bases unmatched: 3. This chain's CDR3 is CASSLGQGDYNEQFF. As DNA, the CDR3 is TGTGCCAGCAGCTTGGGACAGGGTGACTACAATGAGCAGTTCTTC.

The rearrangement links TRBV5-6 to TRBJ2-5; the match to TRBD1 covers 9 bases. Germline values: CDR1 SGHDT, CDR2 YYEEEE. This CDR3 has 13 amino acids. V trimming: 5 bases; J trimming: 10 bases; junction bases outside the gene matches: 9. The DNA for the CDR3 is TGTGCCAGCAGGTTGACAGGGGGGAGCGACCAGTACTTC. Translation: CASRLTGGSDQYF.

The gene calls are TRBV13 and TRBJ2-7, with 11 bases lining up with TRBD2. CDR3 size: 16 residues. The germline V gene encodes CDR1 PRHDT and CDR2 FYEKMQ (reference sequence). The junction had 9 bases not matched to a gene; V was cut back by 4 bases and J by 4 bases. The CDR3 region has the DNA TGTGCCAGCAGCTCCAATCCCGGGACTAGCGGTTACGAGCAGTACTTC. Encoded protein: CASSSNPGTSGYEQYF.

The chain recombines TRBV18 with TRBJ1-1, with a possible D match to TRBD1 (5 bases). In germline, CDR1 is KGHSH, CDR2 LQKENI. V dropped 8 bases and J dropped 5 bases, with 15 bases sitting between them. The CDR3 totals 13 residues. DNA for the CDR3: TGTGCCAGCAGCCCTTCGGGGGTGACTGAAGCTTTCTTT. This encodes CASSPSGVTEAFF.

The gene calls are TRBV6-5 and TRBJ1-2; D gene unclear. V dropped 5 bases and J dropped 7 bases, with 17 bases sitting between them. The germline V gene has CDR1 MNHEY and CDR2 SVGAGI. The CDR3 totals 14 residues. In DNA form, the CDR3 reads TGTGCCAGCAGTACCCGGACGGGGAGGCTTGGCTACACCTTC. Its protein is CASSTRTGRLGYTF.

This chain connects TRBV28 to TRBJ2-4; the D is unclear. The V gene lost 8 bases and the J gene lost 10 bases, with 12 bases spanning the gap. CDR1 is MDHEN and CDR2 is SYDVKM in the germline V gene. The CDR3 runs 11 residues. The CDR3 here is CASSSFKIQYF. The CDR3 DNA follows: TGTGCCAGCTCTTCGTTTAAAATTCAGTACTTC.

This chain links TRBV6-1 with TRBJ2-2, with D possibly matching TRBD1 (5 bases). V lost 7 bases and J lost 8, with 14 bases in between. The CDR3 totals 13 residues. Germline CDR1 and CDR2: MNHNS and SASEGT. The CDR3 sequence: CASIPGFPGELFF. The CDR3 DNA follows: TGTGCCAGCATCCCAGGGTTTCCGGGGGAGCTGTTTTTT.

This chain links TRBV9 with TRBJ2-1; a possible D gene is TRBD2 (7 bases). Trimming left V 4 bases short and J 10 bases short, with 18 bases between. Per the germline V gene, CDR1 is SGDLS and CDR2 is YYNGEE. CDR3 size: 14 residues. CDR3 protein: CASSPGPWGGEQFF. The DNA of the CDR3 is TGTGCCAGCAGCCCGGGGCCATGGGGGGGCGAGCAGTTCTTC. The full variable domain, completed using reference TRBV9 and TRBJ2-1, is DSGVTQTPKHLITATGQRVTLRCSPRSGDLSVYWYQQSLDQGLQFLIQYYNGEERAKGNILERFSAQQFPDLHSELNLSSLELGDSALYFCASSPGPWGGEQFFGPGTRLTVL.

This chain links TRBV27 with TRBJ2-1; 7 bases agree with TRBD1. This CDR3 is 18 amino acids long. Germline V gene lookup returns CDR1 MNHEY and CDR2 SMNVEV (reference sequence). V was pared by 5 bases and J by 0 bases, with 13 bases of the junction left unmatched. This CDR3 reads CASSPPRDSLSSYNEQFF. In DNA, the CDR3 is TGTGCCAGCAGTCCTCCCCGGGACAGCCTTAGCTCCTACAATGAGCAGTTCTTC.

The chain uses TRBV6-1 and TRBJ2-7, with 9 bases identical to TRBD1. Germline CDR1 is MNHNS and CDR2 is SASEGT. The CDR3 has 13 residues. The trim removed 5 bases at V and 3 bases at J, leaving 2 bases unmatched. CDR3 nucleotide sequence: TGTGCCAGCAGTCCGACAGGGGGCTACGAGCAGTACTTC. It codes for CASSPTGGYEQYF.

The rearrangement joins TRBV28 to TRBJ2-7; perhaps TRBD2 as D (6 bases). CDR3 size: 13 residues. Per the germline V gene, CDR1 is MDHEN and CDR2 is SYDVKM. V lost 7 bases, J lost 7 bases, and 17 bases lay in between. The chain's CDR3 is CASTLRLDGEQYF. For the CDR3, the DNA is TGTGCCAGCACCCTCCGACTAGATGGTGAGCAGTACTTC.

The rearrangement links TRBV6-1 to TRBJ1-6; D is unclear. Deletions cut 6 bases from V and 7 bases from J, with 10 bases between. The CDR3 contains 13 residues. Germline CDR1 and CDR2: MNHNS and SASEGT. The CDR3, as DNA: TGTGCCAGCAGGGCCCCTTCGAATTCACCCCTCCACTTT. Protein: CASRAPSNSPLHF.

This clone occurred a few times. This sequence joins TRBV28 and TRBJ1-2; no definite D call. V was pared by 8 bases and J by 8 bases, with 24 bases between. This CDR3 contains 15 residues. Germline CDR1 reads MDHEN; CDR2 reads SYDVKM. CDR3 in DNA: TGTGCCAGCCTGCCCCCGGGCCGCCCCCCGGGAGGCTACACCTTC. Translated: CASLPPGRPPGGYTF.

The chain uses TRBV5-4 and TRBJ2-3, with 14 bases fitting TRBD2. Per the germline V gene, CDR1 is SGHNT and CDR2 is YYREEE (reference sequence). V lost 3 bases to trimming and J lost 1 base; unmatched junction nucleotides: 10. The length of the CDR3 is 19 residues. The CDR3 DNA reads TGTGCCAGCAGCTACGGACTAGCGGGAGGCGCGGGGGGCACAGATACGCAGTATTTT. The encoded protein is CASSYGLAGGAGGTDTQYF.

The V call is TRBV29-1, the J call TRBJ1-2; no firm D call. V lost 2 bases and J lost 4, with 14 bases in between. In germline, CDR1 is SQVTM, CDR2 ANQGSEA. CDR3 length equals 14 residues. In DNA form, the CDR3 reads TGCAGCGTTGAATGGCAGGAAACCCCCTATGGCTACACCTTC. Its translation: CSVEWQETPYGYTF.

The V call is TRBV9, the J call TRBJ1-2, with a tentative D call TRBD1 (6 bases). V gave up 2 bases and J gave up 4 bases, with 12 bases separating them. The V gene's germline CDR1 is SGDLS and CDR2 YYNGEE. There are 14 residues in the CDR3. CDR3 region: CASSVGARGYGYTF. The CDR3 region has the DNA TGTGCCAGCAGCGTTGGTGCCAGGGGCTATGGCTACACCTTC.

This clone was seen only once. This sequence joins TRBV28 and TRBJ1-3; D not resolved. The germline V and J ends were trimmed by 2 bases and 2 bases, with 7 bases remaining between them. CDR3 size: 14 residues. CDR1 is MDHEN, CDR2 SYDVKM, per germline. The CDR3 sequence is CASSLLTAGNTIYF. CDR3 in DNA: TGTGCCAGCAGTTTACTGACTGCTGGAAACACCATATATTTT.

The CDR3 region is CASSKSGTPSRETQYF. CDR3 DNA: TGCGCCAGCAGCAAATCCGGGACTCCCAGTAGAGAGACCCAGTACTTC. The rearrangement joins TRBV5-1 to TRBJ2-5; maybe TRBD2 (6 bases). Deletions cut 4 bases from V and 4 bases from J, with 20 bases between. The CDR3 consists of 16 residues. The germline CDR1 and CDR2 sequences are SGHRS and YFSETQ.

The chain is built from TRBV4-2 and TRBJ2-7; 12 bases are a match to TRBD2. Germline V lookup: CDR1 LGHNA, CDR2 YNFKEQ. The trim removed 0 bases at V and 5 bases at J, leaving 2 bases unmatched. This CDR3 spans 15 amino acids. The CDR3 sequence is CASSQETSGSHEQYF. As DNA, the CDR3 is TGTGCCAGCAGCCAAGAGACTAGCGGGAGCCACGAGCAGTACTTC.

The V gene is TRBV9, the J gene TRBJ2-1; D not certain. From germline, CDR1 is SGDLS and CDR2 YYNGEE. The CDR3 is 10 residues long. V was shortened by 3 bases and J by 9 bases, with 4 bases between the two germline ends. CDR3 residues: CASSGAEQFF. The CDR3 DNA reads TGTGCCAGCAGCGGGGCTGAGCAGTTCTTC. Supplemented by reference TRBV9 and TRBJ2-1, the full variable domain reads DSGVTQTPKHLITATGQRVTLRCSPRSGDLSVYWYQQSLDQGLQFLIQYYNGEERAKGNILERFSAQQFPDLHSELNLSSLELGDSALYFCASSGAEQFFGPGTRLTVL.